The following is a T cell receptor beta chain sequence with its context. Its antigen is undetermined. The sample belongs to a study of shared clonotypes between healthy human individuals. V trimming: 5 bases; J trimming: 2 bases; junction bases outside the gene matches: 5. The CDR3 is 16 amino acids. The germline gives CDR1 SGHAT, CDR2 FQNNGV. Study-level findings and limits: The generation probabilities recorded for non-shared clonotypes fell below those of clonotypes shared by all four donors.

Profiling relied on immunoSEQ multiplex PCR, and the TCRdb table lists in-frame clones only, not all of them. Counted here are roughly 2,500,000 clones, roughly 93% occurring once; the ten biggest clones make up approximately 0.35%. This chain joins TRBV11-2 and TRBJ2-7, with 14 bases lining up with TRBD2. The TCR sequence derives from a man aged 18 to 29 in good health. Some clones in this sample may be carry-over from other donors' samples. Sample: naive CD4+ T cells from PBMCs. Stated subset: CD45RA+ positively selected. CDR3 loop: CASSRGLAGGPYEQYF. CDR3 in DNA: TGTGCCAGCAGCCGAGGACTAGCGGGAGGTCCCTACGAGCAGTACTTC.